A single sample gave rise to the 14 T cell receptor beta chains below, sequenced in a study of blood T cell repertoires in COVID-19. The method was immunoSEQ multiplex PCR; TCRdb's version includes in-frame clones alone and lacks a portion of them. This sample has about 98,000 clones; around 87% occur once, and the top ten carry 2.5% to 3.5%. Sequenced: peripheral blood. Every receptor here comes from a man aged 50 to 59 with active or convalescent COVID-19.

The table lists this clone with a count of one. This chain connects TRBV6-5 to TRBJ2-1; D perhaps matches TRBD1 (6 bases). This CDR3 region has 13 residues. The V end was cut by 7 bases, the J end by 4 bases, with 11 bases between. CDR1 and CDR2 (germline): MNHEY, SVGAGI. The chain's CDR3 is CASTPDRYNEQFF. CDR3 bases: TGTGCCAGCACCCCGGACAGATACAATGAGCAGTTCTTC.

The chain employs TRBV2 and TRBJ2-2; tentatively, D is TRBD1 (5 bases). The CDR3 has 14 residues. Trimming shortened V by 5 bases and J by 6 bases, and 13 bases separated the two germline ends. CDR1 is SNHLY and CDR2 is FYNNEI in the germline V gene. The CDR3 loop reads CASSPGMGSGELFF. The CDR3 nucleotides are TGTGCCAGCAGTCCAGGGATGGGATCCGGGGAGCTGTTTTTT.

The gene calls are TRBV19 and TRBJ1-1; 7 positions agree with TRBD1. CDR3 length: 15 residues. V trimming: 8 bases; J trimming: 0 bases; junction bases outside the gene matches: 9. Germline V lookup: CDR1 LNHDA, CDR2 SQIVND (reference sequence). The chain's CDR3 is CASAGGDSLNTEAFF. CDR3 coding DNA: TGTGCCAGTGCGGGAGGGGACAGCTTGAACACTGAAGCTTTCTTT. Complete variable domain (other parts from reference TRBV19 and TRBJ1-1): DGGITQSPKYLFRKEGQNVTLSCEQNLNHDAMYWYRQDPGQGLRLIYYSQIVNDFQKGDIAEGYSVSREKKESFPLTVTSAQKNPTAFYLCASAGGDSLNTEAFFGQGTRLTVV.

This rearrangement joins TRBV5-1 to TRBJ2-1, with 7 bases that match TRBD1. This CDR3 is built from 17 residues. With 4 bases clipped from V and 0 bases from J, the junction kept 10 bases outside the gene matches. Germline V lookup: CDR1 SGHRS, CDR2 YFSETQ. The CDR3 DNA is TGCGCCAGCAGCAGGAGGACAGGTGAGGTCTCCTACAATGAGCAGTTCTTC. This sequence encodes CASSRRTGEVSYNEQFF.

The J gene is TRBJ2-2, the V gene TRBV5-1; 9 positions agree with TRBD1. CDR3 length: 17 residues. Germline CDR1 and CDR2: SGHRS and YFSETQ. Losses at the gene ends were 0 bases for V and 4 bases for J; bases not matched to a gene: 7. The CDR3 spells CASSLDGLDRGTGELFF. CDR3 DNA: TGCGCCAGCAGCTTGGATGGTCTGGACAGGGGCACCGGGGAGCTGTTTTTT.

CDR3: CASSISREETQYF. The CDR3 DNA reads TGTGCCAGTAGTATCTCGAGGGAAGAGACCCAGTACTTC. The chain links TRBV19 to TRBJ2-5; a weak D match, TRBD2 (5 bases). Per germline, CDR1 LNHDA and CDR2 SQIVND (reference sequence). The CDR3 contains 13 residues. Trimming pared 3 bases from V and 3 bases from J, leaving 8 bases between.

The rearrangement links TRBV2 to TRBJ2-2; 10 nucleotides agree with TRBD1. The V segment lost 6 bases and the J segment 4 bases; nucleotides outside the gene matches: 5. The CDR3 sequence is 15 residues long. Germline V gene sequence: CDR1 SNHLY, CDR2 FYNNEI. In DNA form, the CDR3 reads TGTGCCAGCAGAACCGACAGGGGGCGCACCGGGGAGCTGTTTTTT. Translated, it gives CASRTDRGRTGELFF.

The chain recombines TRBV11-2 with TRBJ2-1; 14 positions agree with TRBD2. Looked up from germline, CDR1 is SGHAT and CDR2 is FQNNGV. J was trimmed by 6 bases and V by 5 bases; bases with no gene match: 9. The CDR3 consists of 17 residues. This CDR3 is CASSRNGLAGGSNEQFF. In DNA, the CDR3 is TGTGCCAGCAGCCGAAACGGACTAGCGGGGGGATCCAATGAGCAGTTCTTC.

The J gene is TRBJ1-4, the V gene TRBV5-8; 7 nucleotides match TRBD1. Germline assignment: CDR1 SGHTS and CDR2 YDEGEE. With V trimmed by 7 bases and J by 6 bases, 9 bases remained unmatched. This CDR3 is built from 14 residues. DNA for the CDR3: TGTGCCAGCGGGTATGGACAGGCGGATGAAAAACTGTTTTTT. Translation gives CASGYGQADEKLFF.

This chain connects TRBV9 to TRBJ2-6; TRBD2 matches at 9 bases. The length of the CDR3 is 19 residues. Germline loops: CDR1 SGDLS, CDR2 YYNGEE. The V and J ends lost 2 bases and 0 bases, in that order; junction bases with no gene match: 9. The CDR3 DNA reads as TGTGCCAGCAGCGTTGGGCTAGCGGGGTTCCACTCTGGGGCCAACGTCCTGACTTTC. Residues: CASSVGLAGFHSGANVLTF.

With regard to this clone: Other DNA sequences of this sample code for an identical CDR3. This chain links TRBV28 with TRBJ1-3; 8 nucleotides align to TRBD1. J was trimmed by 2 bases and V by 4 bases; bases with no gene match: 1. Looked up from germline, CDR1 is MDHEN and CDR2 is SYDVKM. This CDR3 region has 14 residues. CDR3: CASSSQGAGNTIYF. CDR3 DNA sequence: TGTGCCAGCAGTTCACAGGGGGCTGGAAACACCATATATTTT.

The chain recombines TRBV2 with TRBJ2-3; TRBD2 matches at 9 bases. V lost 4 bases to trimming and J lost 0 bases; unmatched junction nucleotides: 5. Germline CDR1 reads SNHLY; CDR2 reads FYNNEI. The CDR3 spans 16 residues. The DNA for the CDR3 is TGTGCCAGCAGTGCCGGGACTAGCAGAAGCACAGATACGCAGTATTTT. It yields the protein CASSAGTSRSTDTQYF.

This chain links TRBV12-3 or TRBV12-4 with TRBJ1-5; a weak D match, TRBD1 (5 bases). The CDR3 is made up of 13 amino acids. Trimming pared 7 bases from V and 7 bases from J, leaving 14 bases between. As DNA, the CDR3 is TGTGCCAGCACTCCGGGGGATGGCCAGCCCCAGCATTTT. Encoded protein: CASTPGDGQPQHF.

The chain couples TRBV27 to TRBJ1-6; 9 bases map to TRBD1. In germline, CDR1 is MNHEY, CDR2 SMNVEV (reference sequence). V trimming: 3 bases; J trimming: 10 bases; junction bases outside the gene matches: 4. CDR3 length: 14 amino acids. The CDR3 reads CASSFDRGGSPLHF. In DNA, the CDR3 is TGTGCCAGCAGTTTCGACAGGGGGGGGTCACCCCTCCACTTT.